This T cell receptor beta chain was sequenced in a study of T cells expressing NK-cell markers. Study outcomes and limitations: The study found dominant NKG2C+ clonotypes at about 1.0-8% of CD8+ T cells in roughly six donors.

TCRdb re-called the 5' RACE reads; every CDR3 protein appears as one record, without DNA. Here the sample table reports approximately 170,000 distinct CDR3 sequences. The CDR3 loop spans 15 amino acids. The germline V gene encodes CDR1 SEHNR and CDR2 FQNEAQ (reference sequence). As concerns this clonotype: Its matching antigen is unknown.

The V and J genes are TRBV7-9 and TRBJ1-1; TCRdb's D call, TRBD1, is unchecked because there is no DNA. The sequence came from a man aged 18-70 years in good health. The source material was blood T cells: a sorted CD56 or NKG2C T cell subset, CD4+ or CD8+ T cells, or bulk PBMC T cells (not recorded which). This CDR3 is CASSQTGHENTEAFF.